The rows below give T cell receptor beta chains drawn from one sample of a study of shared clonotypes between healthy human individuals. Generated by immunoSEQ multiplex PCR, the TCRdb table keeps only in-frame clones and is missing some. The table shows about 700,000 clones, with about 92% occurring only once. The sequencing sample was made of naive CD8+ T cells sorted from blood. These receptors originate from a man aged 25-45 years in good health. Both conserved end residues are part of each CDR3. Each record gives: CDR3 DNA, CDR3 protein, J gene, D gene, CDR3 length, V gene, clone size. D genes are given only for firm matches. The size of a clone is reported for some rows only, either as once, few or many, or as a class for expanded clones.

CDR3nt: TGTGCCAGCAGCCCGGGGTTTCCAGCCGGACTATACGAGCAGTACTTC
CDR3aa: CASSPGFPAGLYEQYF
j_gene: TRBJ2-7
d_gene: NA
len: 16
v_gene: TRBV7-9
abundance: NA

CDR3nt: TGTGCCAGCAGCAACACGCCGGCTCCCACCTACGAGCAGTACTTC
CDR3aa: CASSNTPAPTYEQYF
j_gene: TRBJ2-7
d_gene: NA
len: 15
v_gene: TRBV7-2
abundance: NA

CDR3nt: TGTGCCAGCAGCCAAGCTTTTAACAGGGTTAATGAGCAGTTCTTC
CDR3aa: CASSQAFNRVNEQFF
j_gene: TRBJ2-1
d_gene: NA
len: 15
v_gene: TRBV14
abundance: NA

CDR3nt: TGCGCCAGCAGCCACGGACAGGGGGAGTACACAGATACGCAGTATTTT
CDR3aa: CASSHGQGEYTDTQYF
j_gene: TRBJ2-3
d_gene: TRBD1
len: 16
v_gene: TRBV4-1
abundance: NA

CDR3nt: TGCAGTGCCCGGCGGGTTTACGAGCAGTACTTC
CDR3aa: CSARRVYEQYF
j_gene: TRBJ2-7
d_gene: NA
len: 11
v_gene: TRBV20-1
abundance: NA

CDR3nt: TGTGCCAGCAGTTCCTCAACGGGGCCTATCGAGCAGTTCTTC
CDR3aa: CASSSSTGPIEQFF
j_gene: TRBJ2-1
d_gene: NA
len: 14
v_gene: TRBV27
abundance: NA

CDR3nt: TGCGCCAGCAGCTTAGGAACGACTAGGGTAGCCAACACTGAAGCTTTCTTT
CDR3aa: CASSLGTTRVANTEAFF
j_gene: TRBJ1-1
d_gene: NA
len: 17
v_gene: TRBV5-1
abundance: NA

CDR3nt: TGTGCCAGCAGCTCGACGCCGGGACTAGGGATCTACAATGAGCAGTTCTTC
CDR3aa: CASSSTPGLGIYNEQFF
j_gene: TRBJ2-1
d_gene: TRBD2
len: 17
v_gene: TRBV11-2
abundance: NA

CDR3nt: TGTGCCAGCGCAACAGCCTTCTCCTACGAGCAGTACTTC
CDR3aa: CASATAFSYEQYF
j_gene: TRBJ2-7
d_gene: NA
len: 13
v_gene: TRBV25-1
abundance: NA

CDR3nt: TGTGCCAGTAGTATAGATCAAGGGACTGGCTACGAGCAGTACTTC
CDR3aa: CASSIDQGTGYEQYF
j_gene: TRBJ2-7
d_gene: NA
len: 15
v_gene: TRBV19
abundance: NA

CDR3nt: TGTGCCAGCTCCGACTTTACTGAAACACCCCACGAGCAGTACTTC
CDR3aa: CASSDFTETPHEQYF
j_gene: TRBJ2-7
d_gene: NA
len: 15
v_gene: TRBV2
abundance: NA

CDR3nt: TGTGCCAGCAGCCAAACTACGCAGGACAGGGTCTCTGGAAACACCATATATTTT
CDR3aa: CASSQTTQDRVSGNTIYF
j_gene: TRBJ1-3
d_gene: TRBD1
len: 18
v_gene: TRBV5-5
abundance: few

CDR3nt: TGTGCCAGCAGCTTAGACAGGACTGAAGCTTTCTTT
CDR3aa: CASSLDRTEAFF
j_gene: TRBJ1-1
d_gene: NA
len: 12
v_gene: TRBV5-4
abundance: NA

CDR3nt: TGCGCCAGCAGCTTCGGAGGATTACCCTACGAGCAGTACTTC
CDR3aa: CASSFGGLPYEQYF
j_gene: TRBJ2-7
d_gene: NA
len: 14
v_gene: TRBV5-1
abundance: NA

CDR3nt: TGTGCCAGCAGCCCCATCGCCGTCGGGGGGAGGGATGAAAAACTGTTTTTT
CDR3aa: CASSPIAVGGRDEKLFF
j_gene: TRBJ1-4
d_gene: NA
len: 17
v_gene: TRBV7-9
abundance: many

CDR3nt: TGTGCCAGCAGTGCCTTGGGAGAGACCTACGAGCAGTACTTC
CDR3aa: CASSALGETYEQYF
j_gene: TRBJ2-7
d_gene: NA
len: 14
v_gene: TRBV27
abundance: NA

CDR3nt: TGTGCCAGCAGCTCCATGGGGGGGACGGAGACCCAGTACTTC
CDR3aa: CASSSMGGTETQYF
j_gene: TRBJ2-5
d_gene: TRBD2
len: 14
v_gene: TRBV7-6
abundance: NA

CDR3nt: TGTGCCAGCAGTGCATCCCCCTCGGGTCCTGGAAACACCATATATTTT
CDR3aa: CASSASPSGPGNTIYF
j_gene: TRBJ1-3
d_gene: NA
len: 16
v_gene: TRBV2
abundance: NA

CDR3nt: TGCAGCGCTAGCGGGACTAATTCGAATGAGCAGTTCTTC
CDR3aa: CSASGTNSNEQFF
j_gene: TRBJ2-1
d_gene: TRBD2
len: 13
v_gene: TRBV29-1
abundance: NA

CDR3nt: TGTGCCAGCAGCTTCGGGACAGGGAGCACAGATACGCAGTATTTT
CDR3aa: CASSFGTGSTDTQYF
j_gene: TRBJ2-3
d_gene: TRBD1
len: 15
v_gene: TRBV7-8
abundance: NA

CDR3nt: TGTGCCAGTAGTATAAAAGGGAATAGCAATCAGCCCCAGCATTTT
CDR3aa: CASSIKGNSNQPQHF
j_gene: TRBJ1-5
d_gene: NA
len: 15
v_gene: TRBV19
abundance: NA

CDR3nt: TGCGCCAGCAGCCAAACCGGGACAGGGGAGTTCGTCACTGAAGCTTTCTTT
CDR3aa: CASSQTGTGEFVTEAFF
j_gene: TRBJ1-1
d_gene: TRBD1
len: 17
v_gene: TRBV4-1
abundance: NA

CDR3nt: TGCGCCAGCAGTGATCGGGATACGCAGTATTTT
CDR3aa: CASSDRDTQYF
j_gene: TRBJ2-3
d_gene: NA
len: 11
v_gene: TRBV10-2
abundance: NA

CDR3nt: TGTGCCACCGCTGCTACTTCTGAGGGAATCTACGAGCAGTACTTC
CDR3aa: CATAATSEGIYEQYF
j_gene: TRBJ2-7
d_gene: NA
len: 15
v_gene: TRBV7-6
abundance: NA

CDR3nt: TGTGCCAGCAGTTCGGACTATAGGGATTACGAGCAGTACTTC
CDR3aa: CASSSDYRDYEQYF
j_gene: TRBJ2-7
d_gene: NA
len: 14
v_gene: TRBV27
abundance: NA

CDR3nt: TGTGCCAGCAGTTTATTCCCTAGCGGGGAATACAATGAGCAGTTCTTC
CDR3aa: CASSLFPSGEYNEQFF
j_gene: TRBJ2-1
d_gene: TRBD2
len: 16
v_gene: TRBV27
abundance: NA

CDR3nt: TGTGCCAGCAGTCCCATCGCGGGGTTCAACATTCAGTACTTC
CDR3aa: CASSPIAGFNIQYF
j_gene: TRBJ2-4
d_gene: NA
len: 14
v_gene: TRBV27
abundance: NA

CDR3nt: TGTGCCAGCAGCTTAGGTAGGATTTACTACAATGAGCAGTTCTTC
CDR3aa: CASSLGRIYYNEQFF
j_gene: TRBJ2-1
d_gene: NA
len: 15
v_gene: TRBV7-9
abundance: NA

CDR3nt: TGTGCCAGCAGCCCCCGGGACAGGGTAAGCAATGAGCAGTTCTTC
CDR3aa: CASSPRDRVSNEQFF
j_gene: TRBJ2-1
d_gene: TRBD1
len: 15
v_gene: TRBV27
abundance: NA

CDR3nt: TGTGCCATCAGTGAGTCGGGGGGTTACACCGGGGAGCTGTTTTTT
CDR3aa: CAISESGGYTGELFF
j_gene: TRBJ2-2
d_gene: NA
len: 15
v_gene: TRBV10-3
abundance: NA

CDR3nt: TGTGCCAGTAGTACTACAGGGGGTTCCGAAGCTTTCTTT
CDR3aa: CASSTTGGSEAFF
j_gene: TRBJ1-1
d_gene: TRBD1
len: 13
v_gene: TRBV19
abundance: NA

CDR3nt: TGTGCCAGCAGCTACGTGGACGAGCAGTACTTC
CDR3aa: CASSYVDEQYF
j_gene: TRBJ2-7
d_gene: NA
len: 11
v_gene: TRBV11-2
abundance: NA

CDR3nt: TGTGCCAGCAGTGAAGCGTGGGGAACCAACAATGAGCAGTTCTTC
CDR3aa: CASSEAWGTNNEQFF
j_gene: TRBJ2-1
d_gene: NA
len: 15
v_gene: TRBV6-1
abundance: NA

CDR3nt: TGCGCCAGCAGCTTGGTCGGGGCAGGGGTCGAGACCCAGTACTTC
CDR3aa: CASSLVGAGVETQYF
j_gene: TRBJ2-5
d_gene: NA
len: 15
v_gene: TRBV5-1
abundance: NA

CDR3nt: TGTGCCAGCAGCCTATCAGCTGGGGCCGGGGAGCTGTTTTTT
CDR3aa: CASSLSAGAGELFF
j_gene: TRBJ2-2
d_gene: NA
len: 14
v_gene: TRBV13
abundance: once

CDR3nt: TGTGCCACCAGGGGACAGGGGGTCACTGAAGCTTTCTTT
CDR3aa: CATRGQGVTEAFF
j_gene: TRBJ1-1
d_gene: TRBD1
len: 13
v_gene: TRBV27
abundance: once

CDR3nt: TGTGCCAGCAGCAAAAGCGGGGGTGAGCAGTTCTTC
CDR3aa: CASSKSGGEQFF
j_gene: TRBJ2-1
d_gene: TRBD2
len: 12
v_gene: TRBV14
abundance: NA

CDR3nt: TGTGCCAGCAGTTGGAGGGTGGGGACCGGGGAGCTGTTTTTT
CDR3aa: CASSWRVGTGELFF
j_gene: TRBJ2-2
d_gene: NA
len: 14
v_gene: TRBV28
abundance: NA

CDR3nt: TGTGCCTGGACCCCAGTTAATGAGCAGTTCTTC
CDR3aa: CAWTPVNEQFF
j_gene: TRBJ2-1
d_gene: NA
len: 11
v_gene: TRBV30
abundance: NA

CDR3nt: TGTGCCAGCAGCCCAGTATTCGCTAGCAATCAGCCCCAGCATTTT
CDR3aa: CASSPVFASNQPQHF
j_gene: TRBJ1-5
d_gene: NA
len: 15
v_gene: TRBV7-2
abundance: NA

CDR3nt: TGTGCCATCAGCGACACAGATACGCAGTATTTT
CDR3aa: CAISDTDTQYF
j_gene: TRBJ2-3
d_gene: NA
len: 11
v_gene: TRBV10-3
abundance: NA